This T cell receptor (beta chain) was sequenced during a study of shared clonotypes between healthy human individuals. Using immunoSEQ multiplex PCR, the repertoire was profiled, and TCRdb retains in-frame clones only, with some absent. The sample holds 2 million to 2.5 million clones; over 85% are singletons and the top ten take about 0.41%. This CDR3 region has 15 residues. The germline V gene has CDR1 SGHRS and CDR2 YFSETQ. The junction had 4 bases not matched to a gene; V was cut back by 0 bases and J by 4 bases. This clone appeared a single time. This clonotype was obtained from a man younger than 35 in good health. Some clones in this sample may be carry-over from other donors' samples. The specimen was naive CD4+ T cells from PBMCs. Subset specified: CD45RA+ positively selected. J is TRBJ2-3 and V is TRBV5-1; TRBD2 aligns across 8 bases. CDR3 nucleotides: TGCGCCAGCAGCTTGGGGGGACTAGACCCAGATACGCAGTATTTT. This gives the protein CASSLGGLDPDTQYF.